The entry that follows covers one T cell receptor beta chain sequence. These data belong to a study of CD8+ T cells in alopecia areata. Treatment here: oral pan-JAK inhibitor, 5-10 mg twice daily. The sequencing template was cDNA reverse transcribed from extracted RNA. Clones were sequenced by immunoSEQ multiplex PCR, and TCRdb holds only the in-frame ones, with some missing. Of approximately 130,000 clones in the sample, around 60% were seen once. V lost 0 bases and J 4 bases, leaving 12 bases between the germline ends. Germline V lookup: CDR1 SGHAT, CDR2 FQNNGV. The CDR3 covers 15 residues. The clonotype originates from a human donor with alopecia areata. Sequencing used CD4+ T cells sorted from blood, obtained at week 4, from a patient treated with tofacitinib. The chain recombines TRBV11-2 with TRBJ1-1; D is unclear. CDR3 sequence (DNA): TGTGCCAGCAGCTTAGAGCCGGGTTCGGGCACTGAAGCTTTCTTT. Protein product: CASSLEPGSGTEAFF.